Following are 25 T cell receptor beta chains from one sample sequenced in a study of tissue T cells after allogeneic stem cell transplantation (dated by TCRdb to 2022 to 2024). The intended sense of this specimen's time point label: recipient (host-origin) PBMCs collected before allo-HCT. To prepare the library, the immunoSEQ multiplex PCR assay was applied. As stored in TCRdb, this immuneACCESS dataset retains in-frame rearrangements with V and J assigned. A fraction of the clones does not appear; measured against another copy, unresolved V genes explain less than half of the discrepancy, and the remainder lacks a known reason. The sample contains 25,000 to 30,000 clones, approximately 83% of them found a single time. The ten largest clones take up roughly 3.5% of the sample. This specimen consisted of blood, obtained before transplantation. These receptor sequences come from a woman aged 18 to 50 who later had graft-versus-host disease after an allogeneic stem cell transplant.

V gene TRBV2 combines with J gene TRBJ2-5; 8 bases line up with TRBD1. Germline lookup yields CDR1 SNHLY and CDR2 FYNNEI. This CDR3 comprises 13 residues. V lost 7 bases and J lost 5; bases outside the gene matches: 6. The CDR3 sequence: CASKDRAIETQYF. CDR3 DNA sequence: TGTGCCAGCAAGGACAGGGCAATTGAGACCCAGTACTTC.

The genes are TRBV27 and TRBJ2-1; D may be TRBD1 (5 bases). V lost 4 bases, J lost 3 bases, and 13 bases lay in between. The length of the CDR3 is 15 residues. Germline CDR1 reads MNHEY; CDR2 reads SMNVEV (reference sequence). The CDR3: CASSSTQVGYNEQFF. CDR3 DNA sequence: TGTGCCAGCAGTTCAACACAGGTGGGCTACAATGAGCAGTTCTTC.

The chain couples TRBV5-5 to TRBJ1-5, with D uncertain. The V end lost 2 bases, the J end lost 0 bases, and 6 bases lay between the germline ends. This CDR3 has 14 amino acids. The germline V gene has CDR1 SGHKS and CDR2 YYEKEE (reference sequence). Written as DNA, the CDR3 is TGTGCCAGCAGCTTCTTTGATAGCAATCAGCCCCAGCATTTT. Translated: CASSFFDSNQPQHF.

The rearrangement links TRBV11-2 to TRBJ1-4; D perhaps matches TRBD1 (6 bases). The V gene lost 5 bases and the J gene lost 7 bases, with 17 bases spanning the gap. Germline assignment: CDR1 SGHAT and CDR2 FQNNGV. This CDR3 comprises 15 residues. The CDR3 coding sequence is TGTGCCAGCAGCGCTGGGGGCGGTGCCTCTGAAAAACTGTTTTTT. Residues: CASSAGGGASEKLFF.

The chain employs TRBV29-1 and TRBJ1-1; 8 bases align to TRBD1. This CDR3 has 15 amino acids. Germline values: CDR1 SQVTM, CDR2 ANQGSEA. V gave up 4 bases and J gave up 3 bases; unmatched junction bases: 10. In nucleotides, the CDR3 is TGCAGCGTTGGGACTACACAGGGGGGGGACACTGAAGCTTTCTTT. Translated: CSVGTTQGGDTEAFF.

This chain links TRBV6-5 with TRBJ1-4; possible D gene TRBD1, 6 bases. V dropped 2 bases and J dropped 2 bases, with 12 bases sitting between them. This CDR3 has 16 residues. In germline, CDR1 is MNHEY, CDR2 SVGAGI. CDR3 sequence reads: CASSYARGGTNEKLFF. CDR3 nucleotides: TGTGCCAGCAGTTACGCCAGGGGAGGCACTAATGAAAAACTGTTTTTT.

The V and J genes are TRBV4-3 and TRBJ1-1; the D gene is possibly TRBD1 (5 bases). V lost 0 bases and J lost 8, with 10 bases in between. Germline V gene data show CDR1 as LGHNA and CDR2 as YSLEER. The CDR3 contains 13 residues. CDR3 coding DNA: TGCGCCAGCAGCCAAGACCTCGGGGGGGAAGCTTTCTTT. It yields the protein CASSQDLGGEAFF.

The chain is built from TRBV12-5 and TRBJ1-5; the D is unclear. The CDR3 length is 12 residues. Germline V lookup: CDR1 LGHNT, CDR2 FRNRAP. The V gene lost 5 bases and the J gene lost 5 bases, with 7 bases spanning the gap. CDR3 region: CASGLIDQPQHF. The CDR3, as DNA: TGTGCTAGTGGTCTAATAGATCAGCCCCAGCATTTT.

CDR3 sequence (DNA): TGCGCCAGCAGTGGGACCGCGAACACCGGGGAGCTGTTTTTT. This translates into CASSGTANTGELFF. The chain carries TRBV5-1 and TRBJ2-2; tentatively, D is TRBD1 or TRBD2 (5 bases each). V lost 5 bases and J lost 0, with 8 bases in between. The CDR3 is 14 amino acids. CDR1 and CDR2 from the germline V gene are SGHRS and YFSETQ.

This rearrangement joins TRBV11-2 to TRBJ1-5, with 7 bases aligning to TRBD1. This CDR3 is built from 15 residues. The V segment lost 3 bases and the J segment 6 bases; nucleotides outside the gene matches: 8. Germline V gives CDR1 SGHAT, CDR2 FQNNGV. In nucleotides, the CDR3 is TGTGCCAGCAGCTTTTCACAGGGGTTGAGTCAGCCCCAGCATTTT. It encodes CASSFSQGLSQPQHF.

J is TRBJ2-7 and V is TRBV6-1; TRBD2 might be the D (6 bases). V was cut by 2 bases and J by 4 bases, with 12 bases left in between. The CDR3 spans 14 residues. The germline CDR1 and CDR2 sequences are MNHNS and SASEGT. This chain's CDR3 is CASSEPSASYEQYF. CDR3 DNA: TGTGCCAGCAGTGAACCTAGCGCCTCTTACGAGCAGTACTTC.

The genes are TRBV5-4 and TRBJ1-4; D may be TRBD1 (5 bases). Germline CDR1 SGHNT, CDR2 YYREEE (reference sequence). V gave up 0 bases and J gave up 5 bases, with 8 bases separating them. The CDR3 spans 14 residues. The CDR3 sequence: CASSLAGRNEKLFF. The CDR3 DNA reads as TGTGCCAGCAGCTTGGCGGGACGGAATGAAAAACTGTTTTTT.

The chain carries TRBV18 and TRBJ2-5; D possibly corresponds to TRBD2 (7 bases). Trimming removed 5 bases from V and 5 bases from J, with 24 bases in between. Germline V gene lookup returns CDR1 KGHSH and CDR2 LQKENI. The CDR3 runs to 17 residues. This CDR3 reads CASSSGGTFMNRETQYF. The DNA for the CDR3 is TGTGCCAGCTCATCGGGGGGCACGTTTATGAATAGGGAGACCCAGTACTTC.

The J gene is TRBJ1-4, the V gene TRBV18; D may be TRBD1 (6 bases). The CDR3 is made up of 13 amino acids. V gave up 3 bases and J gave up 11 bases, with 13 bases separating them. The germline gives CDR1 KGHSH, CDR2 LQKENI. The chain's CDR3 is CASSPYGGGKLFF. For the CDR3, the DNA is TGTGCCAGCTCACCCTATGGAGGGGGGAAACTGTTTTTT. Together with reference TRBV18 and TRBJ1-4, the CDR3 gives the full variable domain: NAGVMQNPRHLVRRRGQEARLRCSPMKGHSHVYWYRQLPEEGLKFMVYLQKENIIDESGMPKERFSAEFPKEGPSILRIQQVVRGDSAAYFCASSPYGGGKLFFGSGTQLSVL.

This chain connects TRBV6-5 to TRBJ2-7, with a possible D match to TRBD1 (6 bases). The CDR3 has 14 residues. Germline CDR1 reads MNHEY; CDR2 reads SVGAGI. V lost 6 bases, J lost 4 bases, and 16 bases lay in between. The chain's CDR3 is CASRLQGTAYEQYF. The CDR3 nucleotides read TGTGCCAGCAGGCTACAGGGTACGGCGTACGAGCAGTACTTC.

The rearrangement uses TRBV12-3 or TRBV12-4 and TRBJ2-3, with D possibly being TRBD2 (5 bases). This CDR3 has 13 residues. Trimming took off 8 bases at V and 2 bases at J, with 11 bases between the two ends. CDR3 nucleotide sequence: TGTGCCAGCGGAGGCTTCGCCACAGATACGCAGTATTTT. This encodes CASGGFATDTQYF.

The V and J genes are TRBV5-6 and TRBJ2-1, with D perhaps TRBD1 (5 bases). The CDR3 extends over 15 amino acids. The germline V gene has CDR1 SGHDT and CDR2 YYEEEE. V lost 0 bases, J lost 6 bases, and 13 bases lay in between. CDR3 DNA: TGTGCCAGCAGCTTGGAACCGCGTAGGGGCAATGAGCAGTTCTTC. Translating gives CASSLEPRRGNEQFF.

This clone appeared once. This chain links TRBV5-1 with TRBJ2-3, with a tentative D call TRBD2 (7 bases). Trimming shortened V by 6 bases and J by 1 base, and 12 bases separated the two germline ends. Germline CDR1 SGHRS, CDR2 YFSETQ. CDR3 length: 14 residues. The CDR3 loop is CASNRGARTDTQYF. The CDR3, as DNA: TGCGCCAGCAACCGGGGGGCGCGCACAGATACGCAGTATTTT.

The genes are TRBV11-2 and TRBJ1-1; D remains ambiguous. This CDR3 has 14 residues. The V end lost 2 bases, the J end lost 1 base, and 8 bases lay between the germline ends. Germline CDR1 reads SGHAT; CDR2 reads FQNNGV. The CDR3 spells CASSLSGGNTEAFF. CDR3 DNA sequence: TGTGCCAGCAGCTTATCAGGTGGGAACACTGAAGCTTTCTTT.

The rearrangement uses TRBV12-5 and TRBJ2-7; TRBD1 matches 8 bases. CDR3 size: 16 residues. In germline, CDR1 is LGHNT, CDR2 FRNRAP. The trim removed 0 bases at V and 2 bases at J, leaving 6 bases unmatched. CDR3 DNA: TGTGCTAGTGGTTTGGTACTTGGACAGGGCACCTACGAGCAGTACTTC. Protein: CASGLVLGQGTYEQYF.

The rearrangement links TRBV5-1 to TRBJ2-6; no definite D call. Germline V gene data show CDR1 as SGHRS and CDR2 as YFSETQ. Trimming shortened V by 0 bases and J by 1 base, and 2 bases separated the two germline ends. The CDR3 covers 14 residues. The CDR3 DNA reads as TGCGCCAGCAGCTTGGATTCTGGGGCCAACGTCCTGACTTTC. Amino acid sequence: CASSLDSGANVLTF.

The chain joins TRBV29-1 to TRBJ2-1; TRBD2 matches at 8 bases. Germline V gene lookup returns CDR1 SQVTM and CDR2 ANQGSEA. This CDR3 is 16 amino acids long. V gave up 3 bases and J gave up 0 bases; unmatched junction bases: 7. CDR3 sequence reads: CSVEGREDGSYNEQFF. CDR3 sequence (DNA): TGCAGCGTTGAGGGGCGGGAGGACGGCTCCTACAATGAGCAGTTCTTC.

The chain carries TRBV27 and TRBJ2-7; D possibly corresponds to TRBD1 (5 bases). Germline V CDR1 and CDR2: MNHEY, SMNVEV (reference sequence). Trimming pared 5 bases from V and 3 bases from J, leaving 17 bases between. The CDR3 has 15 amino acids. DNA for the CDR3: TGTGCCAGCAGTGCCAGGGCCGTTGGTGGCTACGAGCAGTACTTC. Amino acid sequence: CASSARAVGGYEQYF.

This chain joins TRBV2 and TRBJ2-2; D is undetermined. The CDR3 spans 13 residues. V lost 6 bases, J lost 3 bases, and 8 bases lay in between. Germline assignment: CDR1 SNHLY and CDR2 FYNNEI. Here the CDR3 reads CASRSWDTGELFF. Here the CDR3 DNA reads TGTGCCAGCAGGTCGTGGGACACCGGGGAGCTGTTTTTT.

The chain's CDR3 is CASSRDTAGELFF. In DNA form, the CDR3 reads TGTGCCAGCAGCCGGGACACGGCTGGGGAGCTGTTTTTT. The V call is TRBV5-5, the J call TRBJ2-2, with D maybe TRBD1 (6 bases). In germline, CDR1 is SGHKS, CDR2 YYEKEE (reference sequence). CDR3 length: 13 residues. V lost 4 bases to trimming and J lost 8 bases, with 12 bases between them.